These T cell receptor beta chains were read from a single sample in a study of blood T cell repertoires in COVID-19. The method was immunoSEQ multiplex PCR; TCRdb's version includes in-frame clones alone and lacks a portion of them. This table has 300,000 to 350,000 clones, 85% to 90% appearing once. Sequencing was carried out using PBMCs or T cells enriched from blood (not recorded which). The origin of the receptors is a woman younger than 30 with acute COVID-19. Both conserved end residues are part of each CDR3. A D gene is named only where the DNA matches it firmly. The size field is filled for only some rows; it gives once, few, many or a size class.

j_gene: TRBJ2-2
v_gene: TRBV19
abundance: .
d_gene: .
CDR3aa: CASGGGPGELFF
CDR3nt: TGTGCCAGTGGGGGGGGCCCCGGGGAGCTGTTTTTT

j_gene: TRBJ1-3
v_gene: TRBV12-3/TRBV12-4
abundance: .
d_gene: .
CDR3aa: CASSKGAGNTIYF
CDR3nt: TGTGCCAGCAGTAAAGGGGCTGGAAACACCATATATTTT

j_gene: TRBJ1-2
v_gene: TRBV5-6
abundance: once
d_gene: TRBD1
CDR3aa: CASSPDRASDYGYTF
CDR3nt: TGTGCCAGCAGCCCGGACAGGGCTTCAGACTATGGCTACACCTTC

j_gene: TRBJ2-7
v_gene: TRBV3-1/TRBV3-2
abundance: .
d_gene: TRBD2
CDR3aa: CASSQEGASGRRREQYF
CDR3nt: TGTGCCAGCAGCCAAGAAGGGGCTAGCGGGAGGCGAAGGGAGCAGTACTTC

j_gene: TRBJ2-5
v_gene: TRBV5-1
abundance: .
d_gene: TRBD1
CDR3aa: CASSTGTGGGETQYF
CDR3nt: TGCGCCAGCAGCACCGGGACAGGGGGTGGGGAGACCCAGTACTTC

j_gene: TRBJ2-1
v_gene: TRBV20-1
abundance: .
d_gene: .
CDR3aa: CSASLWEGGNEQFF
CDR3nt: TGCAGTGCTAGTTTGTGGGAAGGGGGAAATGAGCAGTTCTTC

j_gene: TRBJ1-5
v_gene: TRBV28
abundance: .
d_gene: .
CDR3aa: CASSGDTNQPQHF
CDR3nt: TGTGCCAGCAGTGGGGACACCAATCAGCCCCAGCATTTT

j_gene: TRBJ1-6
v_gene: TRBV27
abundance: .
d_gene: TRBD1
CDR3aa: CASSVRDSINSPLHF
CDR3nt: TGTGCCAGCAGTGTCCGGGACAGCATTAATTCACCCCTCCACTTT

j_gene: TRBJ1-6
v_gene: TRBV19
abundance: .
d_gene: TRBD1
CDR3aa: CASSSSGQGYNSPLHF
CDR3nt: TGTGCCAGTAGTTCGTCGGGACAGGGGTATAATTCACCCCTCCACTTT

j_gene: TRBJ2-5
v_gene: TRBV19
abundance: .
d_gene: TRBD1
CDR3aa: CASSPTGSRAETQYF
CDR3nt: TGTGCCAGTAGCCCGACAGGGAGTAGGGCAGAGACCCAGTACTTC

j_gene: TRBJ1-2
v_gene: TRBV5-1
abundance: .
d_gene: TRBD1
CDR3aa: CASSHRSDRVEGYTF
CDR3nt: TGCGCCAGCAGCCACCGGTCGGACAGGGTAGAAGGCTACACCTTC